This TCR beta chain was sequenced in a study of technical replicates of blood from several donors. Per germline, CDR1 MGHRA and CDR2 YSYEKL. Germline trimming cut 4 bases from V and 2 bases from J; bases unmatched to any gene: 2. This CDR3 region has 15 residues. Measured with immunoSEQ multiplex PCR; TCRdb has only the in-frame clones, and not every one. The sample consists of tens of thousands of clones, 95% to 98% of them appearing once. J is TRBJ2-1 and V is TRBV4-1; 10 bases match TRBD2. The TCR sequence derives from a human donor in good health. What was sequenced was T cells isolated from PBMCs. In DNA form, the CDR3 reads TGCGCCAGCAGCCCTAGCGGGAGAACCTACAATGAGCAGTTCTTC. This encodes CASSPSGRTYNEQFF.